The rows below give T cell receptor beta chains drawn from one sample of a study of T cells after yellow fever vaccination. TCRdb reprocessed the 5' RACE reads via MiXCR and lists one record per CDR3 protein. This sample carries 610,000 or so distinct CDR3 sequences, roughly an eighth of them seen once, and the ten largest clones take about 15%. The sequences come from PBMCs, collected on the day of the yellow fever booster vaccination. These receptors were obtained from a man in his thirties or forties who received the YFV17D yellow fever vaccine. CDR3s include the opening cysteine and the closing phenylalanine or tryptophan. The D gene is left open where the match is weak. The listing skips clone size in some rows; elsewhere it reads once, few, many or a size class.

CDR3 protein: CASSPLGGPRDTQYF
CDR3 DNA: TGTGCCAGCAGCCCTCTAGGGGGGCCTCGGGATACGCAGTATTTT
V gene: TRBV7-9
D gene: .
clone size: few
J gene: TRBJ2-3

CDR3 protein: CAISGGLAGDGEQFF
CDR3 DNA: TGTGCCATCAGTGGGGGGCTAGCGGGAGACGGTGAGCAGTTCTTC
V gene: TRBV10-3
D gene: TRBD2
clone size: .
J gene: TRBJ2-1

CDR3 protein: CASSSTTTPYEQYF
CDR3 DNA: TGTGCCAGCAGTTCGACCACTACTCCCTACGAGCAGTACTTC
V gene: TRBV12-3/TRBV12-4
D gene: .
clone size: .
J gene: TRBJ2-7

CDR3 protein: CASSLYSSYNEQFF
CDR3 DNA: TGCGCCAGCAGCTTATATAGCTCCTACAATGAGCAGTTCTTC
V gene: TRBV5-1
D gene: .
clone size: many
J gene: TRBJ2-1

CDR3 protein: CASSLLQGYGYTF
CDR3 DNA: TGTGCCAGCAGCTTGTTGCAGGGCTATGGCTACACCTTC
V gene: TRBV5-4
D gene: .
clone size: few
J gene: TRBJ1-2

CDR3 protein: CSVLGQGNTEAFF
CDR3 DNA: TGCAGCGTCCTGGGACAGGGGAACACTGAAGCTTTCTTT
V gene: TRBV29-1
D gene: TRBD1
clone size: few
J gene: TRBJ1-1

CDR3 protein: CSARGIANEKLFF
CDR3 DNA: TGCAGTGCTAGGGGGATCGCTAATGAAAAACTGTTTTTT
V gene: TRBV20-1
D gene: .
clone size: .
J gene: TRBJ1-4

CDR3 protein: CASSLDRDGDTQYF
CDR3 DNA: TGTGCCAGCAGTCTAGACAGGGATGGAGATACGCAGTATTTT
V gene: TRBV27
D gene: TRBD1
clone size: few
J gene: TRBJ2-3

CDR3 protein: CASSYFLAEEFDEQFF
CDR3 DNA: TGTGCCAGCAGTTACTTTCTAGCGGAGGAGTTCGATGAGCAGTTCTTC
V gene: TRBV6-2/TRBV6-3
D gene: TRBD2
clone size: .
J gene: TRBJ2-1

CDR3 protein: CATRGLAGDEQFF
CDR3 DNA: TGTGCCACCCGGGGACTAGCTGGAGATGAGCAGTTCTTC
V gene: TRBV24-1
D gene: TRBD2
clone size: many
J gene: TRBJ2-1

CDR3 protein: CASTWDQETQYF
CDR3 DNA: TGTGCCAGCACCTGGGACCAAGAGACCCAGTACTTC
V gene: TRBV28
D gene: .
clone size: .
J gene: TRBJ2-5

CDR3 protein: CASSYEGTQYF
CDR3 DNA: TGCGCCAGCAGTTATGAGGGGACGCAGTATTTT
V gene: TRBV10-2
D gene: .
clone size: few
J gene: TRBJ2-3

CDR3 protein: CASSFWRDEKLFF
CDR3 DNA: TGTGCCAGCAGCTTTTGGAGGGATGAAAAACTGTTTTTT
V gene: TRBV11-2
D gene: .
clone size: few
J gene: TRBJ1-4

CDR3 protein: CASSLGTSPFIDWELFF
CDR3 DNA: TGTGCCAGCAGTCTGGGGACTAGCCCTTTTATCGACTGGGAGCTGTTTTTT
V gene: TRBV6-1
D gene: TRBD2
clone size: few
J gene: TRBJ2-2

CDR3 protein: CATGLRVTDTQYF
CDR3 DNA: TGTGCCACCGGGTTGCGGGTCACAGATACGCAGTATTTT
V gene: TRBV27
D gene: .
clone size: few
J gene: TRBJ2-3

CDR3 protein: CASSQDERNTEAFF
CDR3 DNA: TGCGCCAGCAGCCAAGATGAGCGTAACACTGAAGCTTTCTTT
V gene: TRBV4-3
D gene: .
clone size: many
J gene: TRBJ1-1

CDR3 protein: CASSLLAGPGELFF
CDR3 DNA: TGTGCCAGCAGCCTTCTAGCGGGCCCCGGGGAGCTGTTTTTT
V gene: TRBV6-1
D gene: TRBD2
clone size: few
J gene: TRBJ2-2

CDR3 protein: CATSRDLGSDTQYF
CDR3 DNA: TGTGCCACCAGCAGAGATCTCGGGTCGGATACGCAGTATTTT
V gene: TRBV15
D gene: .
clone size: few
J gene: TRBJ2-3

CDR3 protein: CSGLTSGNTIYF
CDR3 DNA: TGCAGCGGACTGACCTCTGGAAACACCATATATTTT
V gene: TRBV29-1
D gene: .
clone size: .
J gene: TRBJ1-3

CDR3 protein: CASGPRNEQFF
CDR3 DNA: TGTGCCTCCGGACCCCGTAATGAGCAGTTCTTC
V gene: TRBV6-5
D gene: .
clone size: once
J gene: TRBJ2-1

CDR3 protein: CASSLSWATNTGELFF
CDR3 DNA: TGCGCCAGCAGCTTGTCCTGGGCGACGAACACCGGGGAGCTGTTTTTT
V gene: TRBV5-1
D gene: .
clone size: .
J gene: TRBJ2-2

CDR3 protein: CSVVGAAQIGTQYF
CDR3 DNA: TGCAGCGTTGTAGGGGCGGCTCAAATAGGGACGCAGTATTTT
V gene: TRBV29-1
D gene: .
clone size: .
J gene: TRBJ2-3

CDR3 protein: CASPFKGDEKLFF
CDR3 DNA: TGTGCCTCACCATTTAAGGGAGATGAAAAACTGTTTTTT
V gene: TRBV18
D gene: .
clone size: .
J gene: TRBJ1-4

CDR3 protein: CASSFQTGTNNEQFF
CDR3 DNA: TGTGCCAGCAGCTTCCAAACCGGGACAAACAATGAGCAGTTCTTC
V gene: TRBV7-2
D gene: .
clone size: few
J gene: TRBJ2-1

CDR3 protein: CASTGSRGELFF
CDR3 DNA: TGCGCCAGCACAGGTTCAAGGGGGGAGCTGTTTTTT
V gene: TRBV5-1
D gene: .
clone size: .
J gene: TRBJ2-2

CDR3 protein: CASSSGPASSGELFF
CDR3 DNA: TGTGCCAGCAGTTCCGGGCCTGCTAGTTCCGGGGAGCTGTTTTTT
V gene: TRBV6-5
D gene: .
clone size: few
J gene: TRBJ2-2

CDR3 protein: CSVGSGQVMNTEAFF
CDR3 DNA: TGCAGCGTTGGTTCGGGACAAGTCATGAACACTGAAGCTTTCTTT
V gene: TRBV29-1
D gene: .
clone size: .
J gene: TRBJ1-1

CDR3 protein: CASSYGLMNTEAFF
CDR3 DNA: TGTGCCAGCAGCTATGGACTAATGAACACTGAAGCTTTCTTT
V gene: TRBV5-6
D gene: .
clone size: .
J gene: TRBJ1-1

CDR3 protein: CASSQGLAGVHEQFF
CDR3 DNA: TGTGCCAGCAGCCAGGGACTAGCGGGAGTGCATGAGCAGTTCTTC
V gene: TRBV6-2/TRBV6-3
D gene: TRBD2
clone size: .
J gene: TRBJ2-1

CDR3 protein: CASSLGPGGLQETQYF
CDR3 DNA: TGTGCCAGCAGCTTAGGTCCAGGGGGATTGCAAGAGACCCAGTACTTC
V gene: TRBV11-2
D gene: TRBD1
clone size: few
J gene: TRBJ2-5

CDR3 protein: CASSLGHSNQPQHF
CDR3 DNA: TGTGCCAGCAGTTTAGGACATAGCAATCAGCCCCAGCATTTT
V gene: TRBV28
D gene: .
clone size: many
J gene: TRBJ1-5

CDR3 protein: CSAVQSRDSEAFF
CDR3 DNA: TGCAGCGCAGTCCAAAGCCGGGACAGTGAAGCTTTCTTT
V gene: TRBV29-1
D gene: TRBD1
clone size: .
J gene: TRBJ1-1

CDR3 protein: CASSLDRGTGLYNEQFF
CDR3 DNA: TGTGCCAGCAGCTTAGATCGAGGGACAGGACTTTACAATGAGCAGTTCTTC
V gene: TRBV11-2
D gene: TRBD1
clone size: .
J gene: TRBJ2-1

CDR3 protein: CASSTGQGRNEQYF
CDR3 DNA: TGTGCCAGCAGCACAGGACAGGGAAGGAACGAGCAGTACTTC
V gene: TRBV9
D gene: TRBD1
clone size: few
J gene: TRBJ2-7

CDR3 protein: CASSQTGTEETQYF
CDR3 DNA: TGTGCCAGCAGCCAAACAGGGACTGAAGAGACCCAGTACTTC
V gene: TRBV3-1
D gene: .
clone size: few
J gene: TRBJ2-5

CDR3 protein: CASSSREGIGSYTF
CDR3 DNA: TGTGCCAGCAGCTCCCGGGAGGGAATAGGTAGCTACACCTTC
V gene: TRBV3-1
D gene: .
clone size: once
J gene: TRBJ1-2

CDR3 protein: CSAAPWNTEAFF
CDR3 DNA: TGCAGTGCAGCCCCGTGGAACACTGAAGCTTTCTTT
V gene: TRBV20-1
D gene: .
clone size: .
J gene: TRBJ1-1

CDR3 protein: CAISESGQGDTQYF
CDR3 DNA: TGTGCCATCAGTGAGTCGGGTCAGGGGGATACGCAGTATTTT
V gene: TRBV10-3
D gene: .
clone size: few
J gene: TRBJ2-3

CDR3 protein: CSARVGEGNQPQHF
CDR3 DNA: TGCAGTGCTAGAGTAGGGGAGGGCAATCAGCCCCAGCATTTT
V gene: TRBV20-1
D gene: .
clone size: .
J gene: TRBJ1-5

CDR3 protein: CASSYAGTGSYGYTF
CDR3 DNA: TGTGCCAGCAGTTACGCCGGGACAGGGAGCTATGGCTACACCTTC
V gene: TRBV6-5
D gene: TRBD1
clone size: few
J gene: TRBJ1-2

CDR3 protein: CASSLAGGGNAGELFF
CDR3 DNA: TGCGCCAGCAGCTTGGCCGGGGGTGGCAACGCCGGGGAGCTGTTTTTT
V gene: TRBV5-1
D gene: .
clone size: few
J gene: TRBJ2-2

CDR3 protein: CASTTDISNEKLFF
CDR3 DNA: TGTGCCAGCACCACGGACATTTCCAATGAAAAACTGTTTTTT
V gene: TRBV7-2
D gene: .
clone size: .
J gene: TRBJ1-4

CDR3 protein: CSVGTSGVDDTQYF
CDR3 DNA: TGCAGCGTCGGGACTAGCGGGGTCGACGATACGCAGTATTTT
V gene: TRBV29-1
D gene: TRBD2
clone size: .
J gene: TRBJ2-3

CDR3 protein: CASSSPGRSTEAFF
CDR3 DNA: TGTGCCAGCAGTTCCCCAGGGAGGAGCACTGAAGCTTTCTTT
V gene: TRBV28
D gene: .
clone size: few
J gene: TRBJ1-1

CDR3 protein: CASIGSQLGGNNEQFF
CDR3 DNA: TGTGCCAGCATTGGTTCCCAACTAGGCGGAAACAATGAGCAGTTCTTC
V gene: TRBV28
D gene: .
clone size: .
J gene: TRBJ2-1

CDR3 protein: CASAFGGTGELFF
CDR3 DNA: TGTGCCAGCGCTTTCGGGGGTACCGGGGAGCTGTTTTTT
V gene: TRBV12-3/TRBV12-4
D gene: .
clone size: .
J gene: TRBJ2-2

CDR3 protein: CSAAGAGYEQYF
CDR3 DNA: TGCAGTGCTGCTGGGGCAGGCTACGAGCAGTACTTC
V gene: TRBV20-1
D gene: .
clone size: few
J gene: TRBJ2-7

CDR3 protein: CASSPLVEQYF
CDR3 DNA: TGTGCCAGCAGCCCCCTGGTCGAGCAGTACTTC
V gene: TRBV7-9
D gene: .
clone size: few
J gene: TRBJ2-7

CDR3 protein: CASSISLYEQYF
CDR3 DNA: TGTGCCAGCAGCATAAGTTTGTACGAGCAGTACTTC
V gene: TRBV2
D gene: .
clone size: few
J gene: TRBJ2-7

CDR3 protein: CSATAEMWRASAEAFF
CDR3 DNA: TGCAGTGCTACGGCGGAAATGTGGAGGGCTTCTGCTGAAGCTTTCTTT
V gene: TRBV20-1
D gene: .
clone size: few
J gene: TRBJ1-1

CDR3 protein: CSATGRYEQYF
CDR3 DNA: TGCAGTGCTACAGGGCGGTACGAGCAGTACTTC
V gene: TRBV20-1
D gene: .
clone size: .
J gene: TRBJ2-7

CDR3 protein: CASSLPGTREQYF
CDR3 DNA: TGTGCCAGCAGCTTACCGGGTACGAGGGAGCAGTACTTC
V gene: TRBV7-2
D gene: .
clone size: .
J gene: TRBJ2-7